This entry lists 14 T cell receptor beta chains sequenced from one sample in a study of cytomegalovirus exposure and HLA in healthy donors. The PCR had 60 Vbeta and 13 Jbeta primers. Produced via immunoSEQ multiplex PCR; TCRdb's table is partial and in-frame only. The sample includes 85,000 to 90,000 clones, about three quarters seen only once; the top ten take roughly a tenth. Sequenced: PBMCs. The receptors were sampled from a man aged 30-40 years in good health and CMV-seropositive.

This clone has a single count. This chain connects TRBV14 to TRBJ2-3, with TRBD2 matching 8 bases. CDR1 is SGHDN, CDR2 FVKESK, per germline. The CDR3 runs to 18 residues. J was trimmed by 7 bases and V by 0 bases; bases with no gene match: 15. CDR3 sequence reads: CASSQEALAGPLRYTQYF. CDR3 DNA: TGTGCCAGCAGCCAAGAGGCCCTAGCGGGCCCTCTCAGGTATACGCAGTATTTT. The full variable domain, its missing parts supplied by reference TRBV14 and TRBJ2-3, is EAGVTQFPSHSVIEKGQTVTLRCDPISGHDNLYWYRRVMGKEIKFLLHFVKESKQDESGMPNNRFLAERTGGTYSTLKVQPAELEDSGVYFCASSQEALAGPLRYTQYFGPGTRLTVL.

CDR3 coding DNA: TGTGCCAGCGTACGGGGGGCCGACACAGATACGCAGTATTTT. Protein: CASVRGADTDTQYF. J is TRBJ2-3 and V is TRBV2; tentative D call: TRBD2 (7 bases). CDR3 length: 14 residues. The V and J ends lost 8 bases and 2 bases respectively, with 14 bases between them. Germline values: CDR1 SNHLY, CDR2 FYNNEI. Looking up the rest from reference TRBV2 and TRBJ2-3 gives the full variable domain: EPEVTQTPSHQVTQMGQEVILRCVPISNHLYFYWYRQILGQKVEFLVSFYNNEISEKSEIFDDQFSVERPDGSNFTLKIRSTKLEDSAMYFCASVRGADTDTQYFGPGTRLTVL.

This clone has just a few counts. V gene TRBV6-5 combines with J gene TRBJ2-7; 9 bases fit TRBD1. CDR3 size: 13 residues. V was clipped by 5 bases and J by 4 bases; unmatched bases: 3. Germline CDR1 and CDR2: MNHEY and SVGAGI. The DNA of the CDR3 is TGTGCCAGCAGTACAGGGGGCGGGTACGAGCAGTACTTC. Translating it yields CASSTGGGYEQYF.

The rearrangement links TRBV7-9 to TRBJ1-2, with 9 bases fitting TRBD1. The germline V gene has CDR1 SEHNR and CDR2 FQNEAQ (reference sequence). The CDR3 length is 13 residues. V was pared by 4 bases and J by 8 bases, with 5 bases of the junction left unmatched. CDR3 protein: CASSSGQGGGYTF. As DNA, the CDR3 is TGTGCCAGCAGCTCGGGACAGGGTGGCGGCTACACCTTC.

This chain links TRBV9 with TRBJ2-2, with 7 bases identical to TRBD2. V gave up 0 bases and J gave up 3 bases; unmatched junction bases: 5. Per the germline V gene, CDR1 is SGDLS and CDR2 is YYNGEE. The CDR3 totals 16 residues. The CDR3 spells CASSVGGGGYTGELFF. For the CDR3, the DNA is TGTGCCAGCAGCGTAGGTGGCGGGGGATACACCGGGGAGCTGTTTTTT.

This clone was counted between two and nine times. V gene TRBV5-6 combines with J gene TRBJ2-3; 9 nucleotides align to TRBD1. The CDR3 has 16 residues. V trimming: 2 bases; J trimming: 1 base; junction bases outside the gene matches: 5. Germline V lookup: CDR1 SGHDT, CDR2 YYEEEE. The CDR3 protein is CASSFPGQGGTDTQYF. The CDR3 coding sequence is TGTGCCAGCAGCTTTCCGGGACAGGGTGGCACAGATACGCAGTATTTT. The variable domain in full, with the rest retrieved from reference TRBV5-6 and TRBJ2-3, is DAGVTQSPTHLIKTRGQQVTLRCSPKSGHDTVSWYQQALGQGPQFIFQYYEEEERQRGNFPDRFSGHQFPNYSSELNVNALLLGDSALYLCASSFPGQGGTDTQYFGPGTRLTVL.

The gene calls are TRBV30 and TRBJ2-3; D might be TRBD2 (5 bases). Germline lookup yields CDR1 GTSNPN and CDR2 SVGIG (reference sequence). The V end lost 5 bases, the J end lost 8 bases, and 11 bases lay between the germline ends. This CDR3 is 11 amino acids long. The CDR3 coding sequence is TGTGCCTGGGATCCGGCGGGTACGCAGTATTTT. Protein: CAWDPAGTQYF.

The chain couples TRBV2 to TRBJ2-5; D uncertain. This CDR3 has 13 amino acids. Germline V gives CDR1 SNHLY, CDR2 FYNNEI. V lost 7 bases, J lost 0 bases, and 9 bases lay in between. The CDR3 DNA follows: TGTGCCAGCATGGCGGCCAACCAAGAGACCCAGTACTTC. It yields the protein CASMAANQETQYF.

CDR3 nucleotide sequence: TGTGCCAGCAGCTTCCCGGGACAGGTGGAGCAGTACTTC. As protein: CASSFPGQVEQYF. The chain is built from TRBV7-9 and TRBJ2-7, with TRBD1 identical over 8 bases. V dropped 3 bases and J dropped 7; count of bases not matched to a gene: 5. CDR1 and CDR2 from the germline V gene are SEHNR and FQNEAQ (reference sequence). The CDR3 sequence is 13 residues long.

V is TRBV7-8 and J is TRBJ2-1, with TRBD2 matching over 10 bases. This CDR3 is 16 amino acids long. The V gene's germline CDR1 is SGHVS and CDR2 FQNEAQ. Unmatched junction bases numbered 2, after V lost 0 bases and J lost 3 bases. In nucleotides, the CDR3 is TGTGCCAGCAGCTTAGCCCCTAGCGGGGGCTACAATGAGCAGTTCTTC. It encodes CASSLAPSGGYNEQFF.

CDR3 sequence: CATTSLGAAGNTEAFF. The CDR3, as DNA: TGTGCCACCACGTCCCTTGGGGCCGCTGGGAACACTGAAGCTTTCTTT. The gene calls are TRBV28 and TRBJ1-1, with D possibly matching TRBD1 (5 bases). Germline V CDR1 and CDR2: MDHEN, SYDVKM. V dropped 10 bases and J dropped 1 base, with 22 bases sitting between them. The CDR3 spans 16 residues.

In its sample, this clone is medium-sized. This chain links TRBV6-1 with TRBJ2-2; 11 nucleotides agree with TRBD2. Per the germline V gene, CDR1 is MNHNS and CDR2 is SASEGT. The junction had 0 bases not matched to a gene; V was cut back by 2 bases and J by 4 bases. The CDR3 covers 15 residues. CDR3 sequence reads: CASSELAGGTGELFF. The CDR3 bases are TGTGCCAGCAGTGAACTAGCGGGGGGCACCGGGGAGCTGTTTTTT.

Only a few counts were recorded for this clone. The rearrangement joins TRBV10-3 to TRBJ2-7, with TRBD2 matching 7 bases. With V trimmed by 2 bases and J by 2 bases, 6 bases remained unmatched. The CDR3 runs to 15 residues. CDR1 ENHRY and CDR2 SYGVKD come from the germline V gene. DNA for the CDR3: TGTGCCATCAGTGAGGGCCCCGGGAGGACCTACGAGCAGTACTTC. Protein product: CAISEGPGRTYEQYF.

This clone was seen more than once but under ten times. CDR3: CASSSHGTGNEKLFF. CDR3 DNA sequence: TGTGCCAGCAGTTCCCATGGGACAGGGAATGAAAAACTGTTTTTT. The chain is built from TRBV28 and TRBJ1-4, with 9 bases identical to TRBD1. From germline, CDR1 is MDHEN and CDR2 SYDVKM. The length of the CDR3 is 15 residues. Unmatched junction bases numbered 5, after V lost 4 bases and J lost 5 bases.